The 4 T cell receptor beta chains given below trace back to one sample, sequenced in a study of Graves' ophthalmopathy and Graves' hyperthyroidism. Beta-chain TCR CDR3 regions were amplified from RNA transcripts. In the first round, RT-PCR was carried out with HTBI primers, and a multiplex PCR formed the second round. TCRdb ran MiXCR on the multiplex PCR reads and lists one entry per CDR3 protein. The sample has some 160,000 distinct CDR3 sequences, under 45% seen once. The sample taken for sequencing was peripheral blood. The receptor source for this set is a man aged 25-45 years with Graves' ophthalmopathy.

This clonotype was detected ten times or more. This chain uses TRBV11-2 with TRBJ1-1; tentative D call: TRBD1 (5 bases). CDR3 size: 17 residues. CDR1 is SGHAT and CDR2 is FQNNGV in the germline V gene. V lost 6 bases and J lost 3, with 23 bases in between. CDR3 bases: TGTGCCAGCAGTGCGGAAGAATTTGGGATAGGGGACACTGAAGCTTTCTTT. Its protein is CASSAEEFGIGDTEAFF.

CDR3: CATSAPGSYEQYF. The CDR3 DNA follows: TGTGCCACCAGTGCCCCAGGGTCCTACGAGCAGTACTTC. This rearrangement joins TRBV24-1 to TRBJ2-7; weak D call: TRBD1 (5 bases). The CDR3 totals 13 residues. Trimming shortened V by 5 bases and J by 1 base, and 8 bases separated the two germline ends. CDR1 is KGHDR and CDR2 is SFDVKD in the germline V gene.

The chain recombines TRBV12-3 or TRBV12-4 with TRBJ2-7; maybe TRBD1 (6 bases). V was trimmed by 5 bases and J by 12 bases, leaving 14 bases between them. The length of the CDR3 is 11 residues. CDR3 sequence reads: CASSERPGAYF. The CDR3 DNA reads as TGTGCCAGCAGTGAACGGCCAGGGGCGTACTTC.

Ten or more counts support this clonotype. The chain links TRBV28 to TRBJ2-5, with TRBD2 as a possible D gene (6 bases). V gave up 8 bases and J gave up 14 bases, with 18 bases separating them. Germline V gene lookup returns CDR1 MDHEN and CDR2 SYDVKM. CDR3 length: 11 residues. In DNA, the CDR3 is TGTGCCAGCGCCGGAGGGGACTTTCGTTACTTC. Its protein is CASAGGDFRYF.